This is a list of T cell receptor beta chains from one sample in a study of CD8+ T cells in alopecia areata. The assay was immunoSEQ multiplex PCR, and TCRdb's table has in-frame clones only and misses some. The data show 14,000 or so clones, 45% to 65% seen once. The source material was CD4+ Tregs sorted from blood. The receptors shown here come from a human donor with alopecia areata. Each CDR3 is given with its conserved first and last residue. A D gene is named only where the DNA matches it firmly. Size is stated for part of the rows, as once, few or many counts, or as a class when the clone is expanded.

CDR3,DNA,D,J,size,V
CASSSLAGGRETQYF,TGTGCCAGCAGTTCCCTAGCCGGAGGGCGGGAGACCCAGTACTTC,NA,TRBJ2-5,few,TRBV28
CANMDPPSYNEQFF,TGTGCCAACATGGACCCACCTTCCTACAATGAGCAGTTCTTC,NA,TRBJ2-1,few,TRBV27
CASGGEREVILF,TGTGCCTCGGGGGGGGAGCGGGAGGTGATCCTCTTC,TRBD2,TRBJ2-1,NA,TRBV30
CASSEDTQETQYF,TGCGCCAGCAGTGAGGACACACAAGAGACCCAGTACTTC,NA,TRBJ2-5,medium-sized,TRBV10-2
CASSDRTSGGPEQYF,TGTGCCAGCAGTGACAGGACTAGCGGGGGCCCCGAGCAGTACTTC,TRBD2,TRBJ2-7,NA,TRBV2
CASSLRTQGNTEAFF,TGTGCCAGTAGTTTACGGACACAGGGGAACACTGAAGCTTTCTTT,NA,TRBJ1-1,NA,TRBV19
CASSDGQGRRPRKQFF,TGTGCCAGCAGTGACGGACAGGGTAGAAGGCCGCGAAAGCAGTTCTTC,TRBD1,TRBJ2-1,NA,TRBV6-1
CASSGRGDTIYF,TGTGCCAGCAGTGGAAGGGGGGACACCATATATTTT,NA,TRBJ1-3,once,TRBV6-1
CASSRGADEKLFF,TGTGCCAGCAGTAGGGGGGCGGATGAAAAACTGTTTTTT,NA,TRBJ1-4,NA,TRBV28
CASSSLRGLAGVNEQFF,TGTGCCAGCAGCTCTTTGAGGGGACTAGCGGGAGTTAATGAGCAGTTCTTC,TRBD2,TRBJ2-1,NA,TRBV7-9
CASSLHGTSTDTQYF,TGTGCCAGCAGCTTACACGGAACGAGCACAGATACGCAGTATTTT,NA,TRBJ2-3,NA,TRBV7-3
CASSFVAGDYNEQFF,TGCGCCAGCAGCTTTGTAGCGGGAGACTACAATGAGCAGTTCTTC,TRBD2,TRBJ2-1,few,TRBV5-1
CASRKLPGDNEQFF,TGTGCCAGTAGAAAGCTACCAGGGGACAATGAGCAGTTCTTC,NA,TRBJ2-1,NA,TRBV19
CASSYSAGQSEPQHF,TGTGCCAGCAGTTACTCGGCCGGTCAATCGGAGCCCCAGCATTTT,NA,TRBJ1-5,NA,TRBV6-6
CASRTVAGDTGELFF,TGTGCCAGCAGGACAGTAGCGGGAGATACCGGGGAGCTGTTTTTT,TRBD2,TRBJ2-2,few,TRBV6-6
CASSLGTGQNEKLFF,TGTGCCAGCAGCCTTGGGACAGGACAAAATGAAAAACTGTTTTTT,TRBD1,TRBJ1-4,few,TRBV7-6
CSVLGYRAGVSEQYF,TGCAGCGTTCTCGGTTACAGAGCGGGAGTTAGTGAGCAGTACTTC,TRBD2,TRBJ2-5,few,TRBV29-1
CAISQPGQYREQYF,TGTGCCATCAGTCAGCCGGGACAGTACCGGGAGCAGTACTTC,TRBD1,TRBJ2-7,NA,TRBV10-3
CASSRAGGLPEQFF,TGTGCCAGCTCACGGGCGGGAGGGCTACCTGAGCAGTTCTTC,TRBD2,TRBJ2-1,NA,TRBV18
CASSLAYSGVQEREQYF,TGTGCCAGCAGCTTGGCGTACTCGGGAGTTCAAGAACGCGAGCAGTACTTC,NA,TRBJ2-7,NA,TRBV5-4
CASSLGSTGNTIYF,TGTGCCAGCAGCTTAGGCTCTACTGGAAACACCATATATTTT,NA,TRBJ1-3,NA,TRBV7-3
CASSYQDTSSYEQYF,TGTGCCAGCAGTTATCAGGACACCAGCTCCTACGAGCAGTACTTC,NA,TRBJ2-7,NA,TRBV6-5
CASSLAPLEHDRDLYGYTF,TGCGCCAGCAGCTTGGCCCCCTTGGAGCATGACAGGGACCTCTATGGCTACACCTTC,TRBD1,TRBJ1-2,NA,TRBV5-1
CASSVPIVGENIQYF,TGTGCCAGTAGTGTGCCCATAGTGGGGGAAAACATTCAGTACTTC,NA,TRBJ2-4,medium-sized,TRBV19
CASSFSPSGGNTIYF,TGTGCCAGCAGTTTTTCCCCCTCGGGGGGAAACACCATATATTTT,NA,TRBJ1-3,NA,TRBV28
CASRVIWGYTF,TGTGCCAGCAGAGTTATCTGGGGCTACACCTTC,NA,TRBJ1-2,NA,TRBV2
CASSAQGTNYNEQFF,TGTGCCAGCAGCGCTCAGGGCACAAATTACAATGAGCAGTTCTTC,NA,TRBJ2-1,NA,TRBV9
CASSQLRGYQETQYF,TGTGCCAGCAGTCAACTCCGGGGGTACCAAGAGACCCAGTACTTC,NA,TRBJ2-5,NA,TRBV6-1